The 31 T cell receptor beta chains listed next were all sequenced from one sample in a study of blood T cell repertoires in COVID-19. The assay was immunoSEQ multiplex PCR, and TCRdb's table has in-frame clones only and misses some. The sample lists under 150,000 clones; 70% to 90% were seen once. The sequencing sample was made of peripheral blood. Every receptor here comes from a man in his sixties with active or convalescent COVID-19.

This clone occurred once. CDR3 nucleotide sequence: TGTGCCAGCAGCTTAGGGGGGGGCTTCAATCAGCCCCAGCATTTT. It is translated as CASSLGGGFNQPQHF. The V gene is TRBV7-2, the J gene TRBJ1-5; D possibly corresponds to TRBD1 (6 bases). Germline V gene lookup returns CDR1 SGHTA and CDR2 FQGNSA. The CDR3 consists of 15 residues. V shed 1 base and J shed 3 bases, with 10 bases lying between them.

Points on this clone: Other DNA sequences within the sample encode an identical CDR3. V gene TRBV18 combines with J gene TRBJ2-1; 10 positions agree with TRBD2. The CDR3 contains 15 residues. V was pared by 3 bases and J by 4 bases, with 3 bases of the junction left unmatched. The germline V gene has CDR1 KGHSH and CDR2 LQKENI. The CDR3 nucleotides read TGTGCCAGCTCACCCCAGCGGGAGGGTTACAATGAGCAGTTCTTC. Amino acids: CASSPQREGYNEQFF.

The V and J genes are TRBV11-2 and TRBJ2-7; the D gene is possibly TRBD2 (5 bases). The V end lost 5 bases, the J end lost 6 bases, and 23 bases lay between the germline ends. This CDR3 spans 16 amino acids. The V gene's germline CDR1 is SGHAT and CDR2 FQNNGV. The CDR3 is CASSPRRSITPFEQYF. CDR3 bases: TGTGCCAGCAGCCCCAGGAGGTCAATTACGCCCTTCGAGCAGTACTTC.

There are a few counts of this clone. The chain carries TRBV6-2 or TRBV6-3 and TRBJ1-5, with unresolved D. CDR1 MNHEY and CDR2 SVGEGT come from the germline V gene. Between the trimmed V and J ends, which lost 3 bases and 0 bases, there was a span of 9 bases. There are 15 residues in the CDR3. CDR3 DNA sequence: TGTGCCAGCAGTTATGGCCTCAATAGCAATCAGCCCCAGCATTTT. Protein sequence: CASSYGLNSNQPQHF.

V is TRBV7-2 and J is TRBJ2-5; 7 bases are shared with TRBD2. The germline V gene encodes CDR1 SGHTA and CDR2 FQGNSA. After removal of 2 bases from V and 2 bases from J, the junction contained 5 bases not matched to a gene. The CDR3 spans 15 residues. In DNA form, the CDR3 reads TGTGCCAGCAGCTTAAATCCGGGGGGACAAGAGACCCAGTACTTC. It yields the protein CASSLNPGGQETQYF.

V usage is TRBV24-1 and J usage is TRBJ2-3, with TRBD1 identical over 10 bases. J lost 3 bases, V lost 4 bases, and 3 bases had no gene match. Germline loops: CDR1 KGHDR, CDR2 SFDVKD. The CDR3 consists of 15 residues. CDR3 protein: CATSDPGQGTDTQYF. The CDR3 DNA is TGTGCCACCAGTGACCCGGGACAGGGGACAGATACGCAGTATTTT.

This clone has a single count. This sequence joins TRBV28 and TRBJ2-5; the match to TRBD2 covers 14 bases. V was pared by 5 bases and J by 5 bases, with 7 bases of the junction left unmatched. Germline CDR1 reads MDHEN; CDR2 reads SYDVKM. The CDR3 extends over 16 amino acids. The CDR3 is CASSRGLAGGAETQYF. CDR3 bases: TGTGCCAGCAGTCGCGGACTAGCGGGGGGAGCGGAGACCCAGTACTTC.

The rearrangement uses TRBV6-5 and TRBJ1-1; D remains ambiguous. V lost 0 bases, J lost 6 bases, and 14 bases lay in between. CDR1 is MNHEY, CDR2 SVGAGI, per germline. CDR3 size: 15 residues. The CDR3 sequence is CASSYSTGSFPEAFF. The CDR3 nucleotides are TGTGCCAGCAGTTACTCGACCGGGTCCTTCCCTGAAGCTTTCTTT.

V gene TRBV9 combines with J gene TRBJ1-4, with 9 positions matching TRBD1. With V trimmed by 1 base and J by 8 bases, 3 bases remained unmatched. This CDR3 comprises 14 residues. The V gene's germline CDR1 is SGDLS and CDR2 YYNGEE. CDR3 in DNA: TGTGCCAGCAGCGTACGGGACAGGGAAGAAAAACTGTTTTTT. Protein sequence: CASSVRDREEKLFF.

The chain joins TRBV7-3 to TRBJ2-3, with 10 nucleotides matching TRBD2. Looked up from germline, CDR1 is SGHTA and CDR2 is FQGTGA. This CDR3 region has 16 residues. The V and J ends lost 5 bases and 1 base, in that order; junction bases with no gene match: 6. The CDR3 loop reads CASSPGTSARTDTQYF. DNA for the CDR3: TGTGCCAGCAGCCCAGGGACTAGCGCCCGCACAGATACGCAGTATTTT.

In its sample, this clone was seen a few times. The chain combines TRBV19 with TRBJ2-2, with 9 bases that match TRBD2. Per the germline V gene, CDR1 is LNHDA and CDR2 is SQIVND (reference sequence). This CDR3 has 15 residues. Trimming removed 7 bases from V and 5 bases from J; junction bases left unmatched: 8. Here the CDR3 reads CASMERGVGTGELFF. The CDR3 bases are TGTGCCAGTATGGAGCGGGGGGTCGGTACCGGGGAGCTGTTTTTT.

This chain joins TRBV6-2 or TRBV6-3 and TRBJ1-5; 7 nucleotides align to TRBD1. V was clipped by 6 bases and J by 7 bases; unmatched bases: 9. The CDR3 is 14 residues long. Germline V gene lookup returns CDR1 MNHEY and CDR2 SVGEGT. The DNA for the CDR3 is TGTGCCAGCAGCAAGGGGGCCCCGGGGCAGCCCCAGCATTTT. This translates into CASSKGAPGQPQHF.

The rearrangement uses TRBV11-2 and TRBJ2-7; perhaps TRBD1 as D (6 bases). The ends were cut back, 4 bases at V and 6 bases at J, with 13 bases in the middle. CDR3 length: 13 residues. In germline, CDR1 is SGHAT, CDR2 FQNNGV. The CDR3 DNA reads TGTGCCAGCAGCTGGGGGCAAGCCTTCGAGCAGTACTTC. It translates to CASSWGQAFEQYF.

The rearrangement joins TRBV14 to TRBJ2-3, with D possibly being TRBD1 (5 bases). With 2 bases removed from V and 0 bases from J, the gap between germline ends came to 9 bases. CDR3 length: 15 residues. Germline V gives CDR1 SGHDN, CDR2 FVKESK. CDR3 DNA: TGTGCCAGCAGCCAACGACAGACGAGCACAGATACGCAGTATTTT. Translation: CASSQRQTSTDTQYF.

This clone occurred once. The rearrangement uses TRBV3-1 (or the pseudogene TRBV3-2) and TRBJ2-2; the D gene is possibly TRBD2 (5 bases). The CDR3 is 13 amino acids. Germline values: CDR1 LGHDT, CDR2 YNNKEL (reference sequence). V was pared by 5 bases and J by 4 bases, with 8 bases between. The CDR3 reads CASSSRGTGELFF. CDR3 coding DNA: TGTGCCAGCAGCTCCCGGGGCACCGGGGAGCTGTTTTTT.

This clone was counted once. The chain combines TRBV10-3 with TRBJ1-3; D not resolved. The CDR3 consists of 15 residues. Per germline, CDR1 ENHRY and CDR2 SYGVKD. Trimming shortened V by 4 bases and J by 0 bases, and 10 bases separated the two germline ends. The CDR3 loop reads CAISGADNSGNTIYF. CDR3 nucleotides: TGTGCCATCAGTGGGGCAGACAACTCTGGAAACACCATATATTTT.

J is TRBJ2-1 and V is TRBV7-9, with D hard to call. Germline lookup yields CDR1 SEHNR and CDR2 FQNEAQ (reference sequence). Trimming took 9 bases from V and 2 from J, leaving 5 bases between them. This CDR3 comprises 11 residues. The CDR3 nucleotides read TGTGCCAGTTCCACCTACAATGAGCAGTTCTTC. It codes for CASSTYNEQFF.

J is TRBJ1-4 and V is TRBV5-1; tentative D call: TRBD1 (6 bases). Trimming shortened V by 1 base and J by 7 bases, and 11 bases separated the two germline ends. CDR3 size: 14 residues. The V gene's germline CDR1 is SGHRS and CDR2 YFSETQ. The CDR3 reads CASSLTGSGEKLFF. DNA for the CDR3: TGCGCCAGCAGCTTGACAGGGTCAGGTGAAAAACTGTTTTTT.

J is TRBJ2-1 and V is TRBV5-1; D is unclear. The germline gives CDR1 SGHRS, CDR2 YFSETQ. The CDR3 totals 17 residues. V was pared by 3 bases and J by 0 bases, with 16 bases between. The CDR3 loop reads CASSSSGSTSSYNEQFF. The CDR3, as DNA: TGCGCCAGCAGCTCCTCCGGGTCCACAAGCTCCTACAATGAGCAGTTCTTC.

In this sample, this clone turned up a few times. The genes are TRBV7-8 and TRBJ2-5, with D unresolved. There are 13 residues in the CDR3. The V end lost 3 bases, the J end lost 1 base, and 6 bases lay between the germline ends. The germline gives CDR1 SGHVS, CDR2 FQNEAQ. CDR3 protein: CASSFSVQETQYF. In nucleotides, the CDR3 is TGTGCCAGCAGCTTCTCAGTCCAAGAGACCCAGTACTTC.

The chain recombines TRBV6-5 with TRBJ2-1; 10 positions match TRBD2. Trimming at V came to 10 bases and at J to 4 bases, leaving 4 bases not matched to a gene. This CDR3 region has 13 residues. Germline V lookup: CDR1 MNHEY, CDR2 SVGAGI. The CDR3 loop is CATKLAGYNEQFF. CDR3 DNA sequence: TGTGCCACCAAACTAGCGGGGTACAATGAGCAGTTCTTC.

The V call is TRBV29-1, the J call TRBJ1-4, with unresolved D. Germline values: CDR1 SQVTM, CDR2 ANQGSEA. The V gene lost 4 bases and the J gene lost 6 bases, with 12 bases spanning the gap. The CDR3 is 13 amino acids. The CDR3 DNA follows: TGCAGCGTTGGTACCACTACTCATGAAAAACTGTTTTTT. It specifies CSVGTTTHEKLFF.

The V and J genes are TRBV10-3 and TRBJ2-5; 9 bases match TRBD2. V lost 3 bases to trimming and J lost 3 bases; unmatched junction nucleotides: 8. Germline-derived CDR1 and CDR2 are ENHRY and SYGVKD. The CDR3 covers 16 residues. The CDR3 is CAISESGSGSEETQYF. In nucleotides, the CDR3 is TGTGCCATCAGTGAATCTGGTAGCGGGAGCGAAGAGACCCAGTACTTC.

The rearrangement joins TRBV9 to TRBJ2-7, with D perhaps matching TRBD1 (6 bases). Germline values: CDR1 SGDLS, CDR2 YYNGEE. V was shortened by 0 bases and J by 3 bases, with 10 bases between the two germline ends. This CDR3 spans 14 amino acids. CDR3 DNA sequence: TGTGCCAGCAGCGTAGAAGGGGGTCTCTACGAGCAGTACTTC. As protein: CASSVEGGLYEQYF. Combining the CDR3 with reference TRBV9 and TRBJ2-7 gives the whole variable domain DSGVTQTPKHLITATGQRVTLRCSPRSGDLSVYWYQQSLDQGLQFLIQYYNGEERAKGNILERFSAQQFPDLHSELNLSSLELGDSALYFCASSVEGGLYEQYFGPGTRLTVT.

The genes are TRBV5-1 and TRBJ2-1; a weak D match, TRBD1 (5 bases). In germline, CDR1 is SGHRS, CDR2 YFSETQ. CDR3 length equals 15 residues. Trimming pared 7 bases from V and 0 bases from J, leaving 14 bases between. In DNA, the CDR3 is TGCGCCAGCCAAAGTCTGACAGCCTCCTACAATGAGCAGTTCTTC. This gives the protein CASQSLTASYNEQFF.

The J gene is TRBJ2-1, the V gene TRBV5-1; D uncertain. CDR3 size: 15 residues. The V end lost 2 bases, the J end lost 6 bases, and 15 bases lay between the germline ends. CDR1 is SGHRS, CDR2 YFSETQ, per germline. Here the CDR3 reads CASSFGPPLSNEQFF. For the CDR3, the DNA is TGCGCCAGCAGCTTTGGGCCCCCTTTATCCAATGAGCAGTTCTTC.

The rearrangement uses TRBV6-1 and TRBJ2-2; no reliable D call. Germline loops: CDR1 MNHNS, CDR2 SASEGT. The CDR3 is 16 residues long. V lost 1 base to trimming and J lost 1 base, with 10 bases between them. The CDR3 DNA follows: TGTGCCAGCAGTGAAGTTTTCGCCGGGAACACCGGGGAGCTGTTTTTT. As protein: CASSEVFAGNTGELFF.

This clone was counted a few times. The gene calls are TRBV19 and TRBJ2-3; D might be TRBD1 (5 bases). Germline V gene lookup returns CDR1 LNHDA and CDR2 SQIVND (reference sequence). This CDR3 is 14 amino acids long. Trimming left V 10 bases short and J 3 bases short, with 17 bases between. CDR3 sequence (DNA): TGTGCCACCAGGGTCACGGCCGGGACAGATACGCAGTATTTT. It is translated as CATRVTAGTDTQYF.

This sequence joins TRBV28 and TRBJ1-2, with 10 bases aligning to TRBD1. The CDR3 runs 14 residues. Germline-derived CDR1 and CDR2 are MDHEN and SYDVKM. V lost 6 bases, J lost 2 bases, and 3 bases stayed unmatched. The CDR3 DNA is TGTGCCAGCAGACCGGGACAGGGGAACTATGGCTACACCTTC. It codes for CASRPGQGNYGYTF.

The CDR3 loop is CASSLGPGQGEETQYF. Here the CDR3 DNA reads TGCGCCAGCAGCTTAGGCCCGGGACAGGGGGAAGAGACCCAGTACTTC. The V call is TRBV5-1, the J call TRBJ2-5, with TRBD1 matching over 11 bases. This CDR3 spans 16 amino acids. Germline CDR1 SGHRS, CDR2 YFSETQ. With V trimmed by 2 bases and J by 3 bases, 6 bases remained unmatched.

V gene TRBV30 combines with J gene TRBJ1-6; D is perhaps TRBD1 (5 bases). The CDR3 sequence is 12 residues long. Germline CDR1 and CDR2: GTSNPN and SVGIG (reference sequence). CDR3 sequence: CAYGDRNSPLHF. The CDR3 DNA is TGTGCTTACGGTGACAGAAATTCACCCCTCCACTTT.